The entry that follows covers one TCR beta chain sequence. The target antigen is unknown. CDR3 size: 15 residues. In germline, CDR1 is LGHNA, CDR2 YSLEER. Trimming cost V 4 bases and J 0 bases, with 12 bases left between them. The source of the sample is a study of Ad26.COV2.S vaccination and SARS-CoV-2 variants. Study overall: Into the muscle, Ad26.COV2.S was dosed once or twice, 56 days apart. Regarding the study as a whole: Vaccinated and placebo-treated recipients had similar non-spike TCR breadth.

Measured with immunoSEQ multiplex PCR; TCRdb has only the in-frame clones, and not every one. The sample holds around 420,000 clones, around 89% seen once. Treatment denoted: around 19 received Ad26.COV2.S at low or high dose, single or two shots; about 5 received placebo; per-sample allocation not given. Sampling occurred on day 63 after the first vaccine or placebo injection. An adult of 18-55 years in Boston served as donor. Ad26.COV2.S expressed prefusion-stabilized spike from the original Wuhan strain. The chain joins TRBV4-3 to TRBJ2-5; D is perhaps TRBD2 (6 bases). The source is a person aged 18-60 years who received the Ad26.COV2.S COVID-19 vaccine or a placebo. Sequencing used peripheral blood, obtained in a trial of Ad26.COV2.S vaccine versus placebo. The CDR3 nucleotides are TGCGCCAGCAGCCGGGACGCGGGGTACCAAGAGACCCAGTACTTC. The encoded protein is CASSRDAGYQETQYF.